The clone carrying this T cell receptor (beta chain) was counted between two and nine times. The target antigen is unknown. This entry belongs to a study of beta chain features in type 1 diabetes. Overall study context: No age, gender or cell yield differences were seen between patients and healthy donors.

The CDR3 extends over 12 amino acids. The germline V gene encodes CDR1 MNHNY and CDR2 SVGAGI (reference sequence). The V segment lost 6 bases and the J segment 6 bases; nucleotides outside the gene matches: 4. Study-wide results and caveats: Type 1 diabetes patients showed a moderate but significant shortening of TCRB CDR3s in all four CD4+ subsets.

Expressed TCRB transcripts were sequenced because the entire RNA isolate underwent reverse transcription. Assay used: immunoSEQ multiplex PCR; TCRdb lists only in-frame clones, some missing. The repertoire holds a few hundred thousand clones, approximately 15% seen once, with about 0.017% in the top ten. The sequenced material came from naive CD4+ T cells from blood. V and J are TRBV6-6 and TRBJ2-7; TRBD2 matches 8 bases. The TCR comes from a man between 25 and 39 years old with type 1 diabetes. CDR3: CASRLTSGEQYF. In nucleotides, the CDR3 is TGTGCCAGCAGGTTAACTAGCGGCGAGCAGTACTTC.